The 11 T cell receptor beta chains below were found in one sample sequenced in a study of blood T cell repertoires in COVID-19. Here immunoSEQ multiplex PCR was the method, and the copy in TCRdb shows in-frame clones only, minus some. The table includes some 220,000 clones, around four fifths detected once. Sample: peripheral blood. These TCRs come from a woman aged 65 to 85 with COVID-19, enrolled during active disease.

The chain couples TRBV6-5 to TRBJ2-3; tentative D call: TRBD1 (7 bases). Per germline, CDR1 MNHEY and CDR2 SVGAGI. V was clipped by 6 bases and J by 4 bases, with 14 bases between them. This CDR3 is 14 amino acids long. CDR3 loop: CASRAGQGADTQYF. In DNA, the CDR3 is TGTGCCAGCAGAGCGGGCCAGGGGGCAGATACGCAGTATTTT.

V and J are TRBV5-4 and TRBJ1-4, with TRBD1 as a possible D gene (5 bases). The CDR3 covers 14 residues. Germline V CDR1 and CDR2: SGHNT, YYREEE (reference sequence). The V end was cut by 4 bases, the J end by 6 bases, with 13 bases between. CDR3 coding DNA: TGTGCCAGCAGCCGGGCCGGGGGGGATGAAAAACTGTTTTTT. Translating gives CASSRAGGDEKLFF. Looking up the rest from reference TRBV5-4 and TRBJ1-4 gives the full variable domain: ETGVTQSPTHLIKTRGQQVTLRCSSQSGHNTVSWYQQALGQGPQFIFQYYREEENGRGNFPPRFSGLQFPNYSSELNVNALELDDSALYLCASSRAGGDEKLFFGSGTQLSVL.

This clone occurred once. CDR3: CASSLRQGREQYF. The CDR3 bases are TGTGCCAGCAGCCTAAGACAGGGGCGCGAGCAGTACTTC. The rearrangement uses TRBV11-3 and TRBJ2-7; 8 bases agree with TRBD1. Germline lookup yields CDR1 SGHNT and CDR2 YENEEA. V lost 5 bases and J lost 6; bases outside the gene matches: 6. The CDR3 has 13 residues.

The chain carries TRBV28 and TRBJ1-5; 8 bases are a match to TRBD1. Trimming at V came to 10 bases and at J to 2 bases, leaving 16 bases not matched to a gene. The germline gives CDR1 MDHEN, CDR2 SYDVKM. The CDR3 sequence is 17 residues long. CDR3 coding DNA: TGTGCCACCGCCCGGGACAGGAGCCGGCGGGGCAATCAGCCCCAGCATTTT. Translating it yields CATARDRSRRGNQPQHF.

The chain uses TRBV6-2 or TRBV6-3 and TRBJ1-2, with TRBD1 matching 9 bases. The CDR3 is made up of 15 amino acids. V dropped 6 bases and J dropped 2; count of bases not matched to a gene: 7. The germline gives CDR1 MNHEY, CDR2 SVGEGT. DNA of the CDR3: TGTGCCAGCAGCCAAGCTACAGGGGGCAACTATGGCTACACCTTC. Amino acids: CASSQATGGNYGYTF.

There are a few counts of this clone. The genes are TRBV5-4 and TRBJ2-5; no clear D. The V end lost 4 bases, the J end lost 3 bases, and 7 bases lay between the germline ends. From germline, CDR1 is SGHNT and CDR2 YYREEE (reference sequence). CDR3 length: 12 amino acids. The CDR3 nucleotides are TGTGCCAGCAGCGTTACTAAAGAGACCCAGTACTTC. Amino acids: CASSVTKETQYF. The complete variable domain, with remaining parts taken from reference TRBV5-4 and TRBJ2-5, reads ETGVTQSPTHLIKTRGQQVTLRCSSQSGHNTVSWYQQALGQGPQFIFQYYREEENGRGNFPPRFSGLQFPNYSSELNVNALELDDSALYLCASSVTKETQYFGPGTRLLVL.

The J gene is TRBJ2-1, the V gene TRBV7-2; 10 bases agree with TRBD2. CDR1 is SGHTA, CDR2 FQGNSA, per germline. J lost 8 bases, V lost 4 bases, and 5 bases had no gene match. The CDR3 runs 14 residues. The CDR3 protein is CASSSSGSRYEQFF. Here the CDR3 DNA reads TGTGCCAGCAGCTCTAGCGGGAGTAGGTATGAGCAGTTCTTC.

The chain links TRBV28 to TRBJ2-7; TRBD1 might be the D (6 bases). CDR1 and CDR2 (germline): MDHEN, SYDVKM. V lost 10 bases, J lost 3 bases, and 13 bases lay in between. CDR3 length: 12 residues. CDR3 DNA: TGTGCCACACAGGGCCGGGGCTACGAGCAGTACTTC. It encodes CATQGRGYEQYF.

J is TRBJ2-1 and V is TRBV24-1, with D possibly TRBD2 on 5 matching bases. V was pared by 5 bases and J by 5 bases, with 15 bases between. From germline, CDR1 is KGHDR and CDR2 SFDVKD. The CDR3 sequence is 15 residues long. The CDR3 nucleotides are TGTGCCACCAGTGCTTTCGGAGGTTCAAACAATGAGCAGTTCTTC. Its protein is CATSAFGGSNNEQFF.

The chain is built from TRBV6-8 and TRBJ1-5, with TRBD1 identical over 9 bases. V lost 4 bases, J lost 5 bases, and 9 bases stayed unmatched. The CDR3 length is 16 residues. Germline V gene data show CDR1 as MNHGY and CDR2 as SAAAGT. Here the CDR3 reads CASSLPGQGGDQPQHF. CDR3 DNA sequence: TGTGCCAGCAGTTTACCGGGACAGGGCGGCGATCAGCCCCAGCATTTT.

This chain joins TRBV27 and TRBJ2-1; perhaps TRBD2 as D (6 bases). Trimming cost V 5 bases and J 7 bases, with 21 bases left between them. This CDR3 has 16 amino acids. CDR1 and CDR2 from the germline V gene are MNHEY and SMNVEV (reference sequence). Here the CDR3 reads CASSLRSGLGKNEQFF. CDR3 in DNA: TGTGCCAGCAGTCTCCGGAGCGGGCTAGGAAAAAATGAGCAGTTCTTC.